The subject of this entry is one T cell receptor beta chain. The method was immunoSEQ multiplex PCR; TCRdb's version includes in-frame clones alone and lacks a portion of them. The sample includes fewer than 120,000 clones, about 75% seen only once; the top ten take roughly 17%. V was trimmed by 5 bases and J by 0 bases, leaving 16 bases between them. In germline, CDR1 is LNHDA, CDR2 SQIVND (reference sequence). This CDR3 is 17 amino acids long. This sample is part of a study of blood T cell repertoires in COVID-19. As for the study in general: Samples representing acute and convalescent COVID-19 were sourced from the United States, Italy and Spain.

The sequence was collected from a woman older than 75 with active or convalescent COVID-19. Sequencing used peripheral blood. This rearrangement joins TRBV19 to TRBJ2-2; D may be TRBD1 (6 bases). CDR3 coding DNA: TGTGCCAGTAGTCCCGGACAGCGGAAGGCGAACACCGGGGAGCTGTTTTTT. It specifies CASSPGQRKANTGELFF.